A single T cell receptor (beta chain) is shown here with its context. Clinical history reported by participants formed the basis on which cohorts were assigned. Cohort 3 donors were reported recovered after two negative PCRs, clearance, or symptom resolution. The germline V and J ends were trimmed by 0 bases and 5 bases, with 16 bases remaining between them. CDR1 and CDR2 (germline): LNHNV, YYDKDF (reference sequence). This CDR3 spans 16 amino acids. The sample originates from a study of blood T cell repertoires in COVID-19. In the source study's methods: From reference gene primer amplification, estimates of nucleated cell counts were derived. Generated by immunoSEQ multiplex PCR, the TCRdb table keeps only in-frame clones and is missing some. V, J and clone size are taken as reported in that table, and D and trimming were inferred from the DNA itself. The table records 140,000 to 150,000 clones, around 86% of them present only once.

This rearrangement joins TRBV15 to TRBJ1-1, with D possibly matching TRBD1 (6 bases). Sequenced: PBMCs or T cells enriched from blood (not recorded which). The clonotype originates from a man in his fifties who had recovered from COVID-19. The CDR3 sequence: CATSREPGTLWTEAFF. The CDR3 nucleotides are TGTGCCACCAGCAGAGAACCCGGGACATTATGGACTGAAGCTTTCTTT.